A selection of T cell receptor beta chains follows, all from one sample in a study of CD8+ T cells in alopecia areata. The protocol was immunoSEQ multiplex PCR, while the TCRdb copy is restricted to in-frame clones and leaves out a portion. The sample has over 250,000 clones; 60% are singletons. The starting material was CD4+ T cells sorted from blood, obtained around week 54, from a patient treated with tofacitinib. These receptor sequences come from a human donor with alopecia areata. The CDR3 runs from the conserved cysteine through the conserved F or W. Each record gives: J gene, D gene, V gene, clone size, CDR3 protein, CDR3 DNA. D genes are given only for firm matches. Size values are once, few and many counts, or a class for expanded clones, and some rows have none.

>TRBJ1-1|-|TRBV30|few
CASPAAAGAFF
TGTGCCTCCCCGGCAGCGGCTGGAGCTTTCTTT
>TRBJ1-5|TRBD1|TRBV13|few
CASSRGQGSYSNQPQHF
TGTGCCAGCAGCCGAGGACAGGGCAGTTATAGCAATCAGCCCCAGCATTTT
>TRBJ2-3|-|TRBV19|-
CASNGGRGTDTQYF
TGTGCCAGTAACGGGGGCAGGGGCACAGATACGCAGTATTTT
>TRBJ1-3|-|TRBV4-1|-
CASSQDEGDWASGNTIYF
TGCGCCAGCAGCCAAGACGAAGGGGATTGGGCCTCTGGAAACACCATATATTTT
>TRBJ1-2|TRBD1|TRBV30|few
CAWRETGVLFYGYTF
TGTGCCTGGAGGGAAACAGGGGTGTTGTTCTATGGCTACACCTTC
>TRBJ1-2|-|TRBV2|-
CASSESNYGYTF
TGTGCCAGCAGTGAATCGAACTATGGCTACACCTTC
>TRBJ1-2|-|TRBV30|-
CALKGGPRIYGYTF
TGTGCCCTAAAGGGAGGGCCCAGAATCTATGGCTACACCTTC
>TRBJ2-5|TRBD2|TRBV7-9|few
CASSSSGGTQETQYF
TGTGCCAGCAGCTCTAGCGGGGGGACCCAAGAGACCCAGTACTTC
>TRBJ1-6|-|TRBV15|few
CATSRGAQAGYNSPLHF
TGTGCCACCAGCAGAGGGGCACAGGCAGGGTATAATTCACCCCTCCACTTT
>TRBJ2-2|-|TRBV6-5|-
CASSYSGVTGELFF
TGTGCCAGCAGTTACTCTGGTGTCACCGGGGAGCTGTTTTTT
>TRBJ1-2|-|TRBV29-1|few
CSVRPDGGYTF
TGCAGCGTCAGACCCGACGGCGGCTACACCTTC
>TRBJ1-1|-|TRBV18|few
CASSRARQEAFF
TGTGCCAGCTCACGAGCAAGGCAAGAAGCTTTCTTT
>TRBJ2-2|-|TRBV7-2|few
CASSRRRTITGELFF
TGTGCCAGCAGCAGAAGGAGGACAATAACCGGGGAGCTGTTTTTT
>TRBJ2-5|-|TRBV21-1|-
CASSKALLKTQYF
TGTGCCAGCAGCAAAGCGCTGTTGAAGACCCAGTACTTC
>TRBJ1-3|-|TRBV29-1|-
CSVEDQDSGNTIYF
TGCAGCGTTGAAGATCAGGACTCTGGAAACACCATATATTTT
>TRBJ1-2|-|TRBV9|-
CASSVPGQSAGYTF
TGTGCCAGCAGCGTACCAGGACAGTCGGCTGGCTACACCTTC
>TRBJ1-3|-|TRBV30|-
CAWSKGSGNTIYF
TGTGCCTGGAGTAAAGGTTCTGGAAACACCATATATTTT
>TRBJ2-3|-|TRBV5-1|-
CASSIGGDTQYF
TGCGCCAGCAGCATAGGGGGAGATACGCAGTATTTT
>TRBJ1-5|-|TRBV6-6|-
CASSQGLYSNQPQHF
TGTGCCAGCAGTCAGGGCCTATATAGCAATCAGCCCCAGCATTTT
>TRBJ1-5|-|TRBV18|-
CASSPRTVSNQPQHF
TGTGCCAGCTCCCCAAGGACAGTCAGCAATCAGCCCCAGCATTTT
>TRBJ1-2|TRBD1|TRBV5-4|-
CASSLPNDRDGSGYTF
TGTGCCAGCAGCTTGCCCAACGACAGGGATGGGAGTGGCTACACCTTC
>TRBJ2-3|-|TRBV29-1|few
CSVSGRQIPTDTQYF
TGCAGCGTCTCGGGACGACAGATTCCTACAGATACGCAGTATTTT
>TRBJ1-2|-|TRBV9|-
CASSVGAQGGYGYTF
TGTGCCAGCAGCGTAGGGGCTCAGGGCGGATATGGCTACACCTTC
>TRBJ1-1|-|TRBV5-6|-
CASSFYQGNTEAFF
TGTGCCAGCAGCTTTTATCAGGGGAACACTGAAGCTTTCTTT
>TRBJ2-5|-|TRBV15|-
CATSRVRDLPTGEETQYF
TGTGCCACCAGCAGAGTCAGGGATCTCCCAACGGGCGAAGAGACCCAGTACTTC
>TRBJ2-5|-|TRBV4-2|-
CASSQDGQGQETQYF
TGTGCCAGCAGCCAAGATGGGCAGGGCCAAGAGACCCAGTACTTC
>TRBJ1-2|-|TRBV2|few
CASSDGAYGYTF
TGTGCCAGCAGTGACGGGGCCTATGGCTACACCTTC
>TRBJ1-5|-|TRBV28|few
CASSLPSLQPQHF
TGTGCCAGCAGTTTACCCTCTCTGCAGCCCCAGCATTTT
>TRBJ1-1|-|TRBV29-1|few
CSVIQTNTEAFF
TGCAGCGTGATACAGACGAACACTGAAGCTTTCTTT